The next 28 T cell receptor beta chains were all read from a single sample in a study of T-cell reconstitution after alpha-beta-depleted transplantation in children. The TCRbeta library was prepared with unique molecular identifiers. MiXCR, applied by TCRdb to the PCR reads, yields one record per CDR3 protein. The sample includes approximately 590,000 distinct CDR3 sequences, more than 9% of them seen just once. The starting material was PBMCs from the stem cell graft donor, obtained from the stem cell graft. Source of these receptors: a human donor who donated a stem cell graft to a child with acute myeloid leukemia.

The chain employs TRBV20-1 and TRBJ2-7, with TRBD1 matching 7 bases. Germline lookup yields CDR1 DFQATT and CDR2 SNEGSKA (reference sequence). V trimming: 3 bases; J trimming: 2 bases; junction bases outside the gene matches: 7. The CDR3 is 14 amino acids. Here the CDR3 DNA reads TGCAGTGCTAGTGGGGACAGCCGCCCCTACGAGCAGTACTTC. Translating it yields CSASGDSRPYEQYF.

The rearrangement uses TRBV27 and TRBJ2-5, with 7 bases lining up with TRBD1. The V segment lost 5 bases and the J segment 3 bases; nucleotides outside the gene matches: 3. The CDR3 length is 13 residues. The V gene's germline CDR1 is MNHEY and CDR2 SMNVEV (reference sequence). CDR3 region: CASSQGQKETQYF. As DNA, the CDR3 is TGTGCCAGCAGTCAGGGACAGAAAGAGACCCAGTACTTC.

This clonotype was detected only a few times. J is TRBJ2-3 and V is TRBV5-1; TRBD1 matches 7 bases. Germline V CDR1 and CDR2: SGHRS, YFSETQ. CDR3 size: 15 residues. V trimming: 4 bases; J trimming: 3 bases; junction bases outside the gene matches: 8. The CDR3 nucleotides read TGCGCCAGCAGCACCGGACAGGTTGGGACAGATACGCAGTATTTT. Encoded protein: CASSTGQVGTDTQYF. Complete variable domain (other parts from reference TRBV5-1 and TRBJ2-3): KAGVTQTPRYLIKTRGQQVTLSCSPISGHRSVSWYQQTPGQGLQFLFEYFSETQRNKGNFPGRFSGRQFSNSRSEMNVSTLELGDSALYLCASSTGQVGTDTQYFGPGTRLTVL.

The genes are TRBV6-1 and TRBJ1-1; the D is unclear. The V and J ends lost 10 bases and 0 bases respectively, with 12 bases between them. The CDR3 sequence is 13 residues long. The germline gives CDR1 MNHNS, CDR2 SASEGT. The CDR3 bases are TGTGCCACTGGCCAAGGTATGAACACTGAAGCTTTCTTT. It is translated as CATGQGMNTEAFF.

The chain links TRBV4-3 to TRBJ1-5, with D maybe TRBD1 (5 bases). The V end was cut by 0 bases, the J end by 2 bases, with 14 bases between. Germline assignment: CDR1 LGHNA and CDR2 YSLEER. The CDR3 consists of 17 residues. The CDR3 sequence: CASSQDAAQGGNQPQHF. The DNA for the CDR3 is TGCGCCAGCAGCCAAGATGCGGCGCAGGGAGGCAATCAGCCCCAGCATTTT.

Ten or more counts support this clonotype. This sequence joins TRBV7-9 and TRBJ2-3; 7 bases match TRBD2. The germline gives CDR1 SEHNR, CDR2 FQNEAQ (reference sequence). The CDR3 totals 15 residues. J gave up 2 bases and V 2 bases, and 4 bases lay outside the gene matches. The CDR3 DNA is TGTGCCAGCAGCTTATGGGAGGGGCCCACAGATACGCAGTATTTT. Translation: CASSLWEGPTDTQYF.

The sample holds many counts of this clonotype. This chain links TRBV20-1 with TRBJ2-3; D may be TRBD1 or TRBD2 (5 bases each). Germline CDR1 reads DFQATT; CDR2 reads SNEGSKA (reference sequence). V shed 5 bases and J shed 0 bases, with 9 bases lying between them. The CDR3 extends over 13 amino acids. The CDR3 sequence is CSAGDPSTDTQYF. CDR3 coding DNA: TGCAGTGCTGGGGACCCTAGCACAGATACGCAGTATTTT.

In this sample, this clonotype turned up a few times. This rearrangement joins TRBV20-1 to TRBJ2-7, with 11 bases matching TRBD2. Germline V lookup: CDR1 DFQATT, CDR2 SNEGSKA (reference sequence). CDR3 length equals 15 residues. J gave up 7 bases and V 0 bases, and 8 bases lay outside the gene matches. The CDR3 reads CSAREPTGLAEEQYF. CDR3 nucleotide sequence: TGCAGTGCTAGAGAACCAACGGGACTAGCGGAAGAGCAGTACTTC.

This chain joins TRBV5-1 and TRBJ1-5; 10 nucleotides agree with TRBD1. J was trimmed by 7 bases and V by 4 bases; bases with no gene match: 5. The CDR3 consists of 14 residues. From germline, CDR1 is SGHRS and CDR2 YFSETQ. CDR3 bases: TGCGCCAGCAGCCTGACAGGGGGCGAACAGCCCCAGCATTTT. As protein: CASSLTGGEQPQHF.

This chain links TRBV5-1 with TRBJ2-2; D perhaps matches TRBD1 (6 bases). From germline, CDR1 is SGHRS and CDR2 YFSETQ. V was shortened by 3 bases and J by 6 bases, with 6 bases between the two germline ends. This CDR3 has 12 residues. The CDR3 nucleotides are TGCGCCAGCAGCTGGACAGCCGGGGAGCTGTTTTTT. This translates into CASSWTAGELFF.

This clonotype was counted only a few times. The V and J genes are TRBV20-1 and TRBJ2-7, with D hard to call. This CDR3 has 17 amino acids. Germline V gene lookup returns CDR1 DFQATT and CDR2 SNEGSKA (reference sequence). V was shortened by 0 bases and J by 5 bases, with 23 bases between the two germline ends. The CDR3, as DNA: TGCAGTGCTAGAGATCGCGTATCCGGCTCTATCCCTGACGAGCAGTACTTC. It specifies CSARDRVSGSIPDEQYF.

The table lists this clonotype with a few counts. The chain uses TRBV29-1 and TRBJ2-2; perhaps D is TRBD1 or TRBD2 (5 bases each). Germline CDR1 reads SQVTM; CDR2 reads ANQGSEA. Trimming cost V 4 bases and J 0 bases, with 12 bases left between them. The CDR3 has 15 amino acids. The CDR3 nucleotides are TGCAGCGTTGGTGTTGGGGGAGCGAACACCGGGGAGCTGTTTTTT. Residues: CSVGVGGANTGELFF.

As concerns this clonotype: A far larger clone is one base from this, pointing to a likely read error. The chain uses TRBV3-1 and TRBJ2-1; D remains unclear. CDR1 is LGHDT, CDR2 YNNKEL, per germline (reference sequence). CDR3 length equals 11 residues. The CDR3, as DNA: TGTGCCAGCAGCCAGGGGTATGAGCAGCTCTTC. It codes for CASSQGYEQLF.

Many counts were recorded for this clonotype. The chain uses TRBV12-3 or TRBV12-4 and TRBJ2-5; D perhaps matches TRBD2 (6 bases). V was clipped by 3 bases and J by 5 bases, with 16 bases between them. CDR3 length equals 15 residues. CDR3 coding DNA: TGTGCCAGCAGTTTCAGGAGGGGTGCAACGGAGACCCAGTACTTC. It encodes CASSFRRGATETQYF.

The table lists this clonotype with a few counts. The J gene is TRBJ2-1, the V gene TRBV5-1, with 16 bases fitting TRBD2. V was clipped by 2 bases and J by 6 bases; unmatched bases: 5. The CDR3 runs to 17 residues. Germline V gives CDR1 SGHRS, CDR2 YFSETQ. In nucleotides, the CDR3 is TGCGCCAGCAGCTTACCGGGACTAGCGGGAGGGGGCAATGAGCAGTTCTTC. Its protein is CASSLPGLAGGGNEQFF.

This sequence joins TRBV6-1 and TRBJ1-1, with 10 positions matching TRBD1. After removal of 5 bases from V and 4 bases from J, the junction contained 7 bases not matched to a gene. The CDR3 loop spans 15 amino acids. From germline, CDR1 is MNHNS and CDR2 SASEGT. The CDR3 spells CASSQPTGGFTEAFF. The CDR3 DNA sequence: TGTGCCAGCAGTCAACCGACAGGGGGCTTCACTGAAGCTTTCTTT.

In this sample, this clonotype turned up many times. The chain uses TRBV27 and TRBJ1-2; D remains unclear. CDR1 is MNHEY and CDR2 is SMNVEV in the germline V gene (reference sequence). Trimming cost V 4 bases and J 1 base, with 10 bases left between them. The CDR3 extends over 14 amino acids. CDR3 sequence (DNA): TGTGCCAGCAGTTCGCTGGGTTTTAACTATGGCTACACCTTC. Protein: CASSSLGFNYGYTF.

This clonotype was observed many times. This rearrangement joins TRBV20-1 to TRBJ2-7, with D maybe TRBD2 (6 bases). The V gene lost 7 bases and the J gene lost 4 bases, with 14 bases spanning the gap. From germline, CDR1 is DFQATT and CDR2 SNEGSKA (reference sequence). The CDR3 is 12 amino acids. The CDR3 reads CSGRDSQYEQYF. CDR3 DNA sequence: TGCAGTGGAAGGGACTCACAATACGAGCAGTACTTC.

This clonotype was found a few times. CDR3 region: CASRNGIYSNQPQHF. The DNA of the CDR3 is TGTGCCAGCAGGAATGGCATCTATAGCAATCAGCCCCAGCATTTT. The chain joins TRBV6-1 to TRBJ1-5; no clear D gene. V was shortened by 6 bases and J by 0 bases, with 12 bases between the two germline ends. This CDR3 region has 15 residues. Looked up from germline, CDR1 is MNHNS and CDR2 is SASEGT.

This clonotype was seen a few times. J is TRBJ2-1 and V is TRBV4-3; D might be TRBD2 (5 bases). The CDR3 has 16 amino acids. Per germline, CDR1 LGHNA and CDR2 YSLEER. Trimming took 0 bases from V and 8 from J, leaving 17 bases between them. CDR3 amino acids: CASSQDSSGNRHEQFF. Here the CDR3 DNA reads TGCGCCAGCAGCCAAGATTCAAGCGGCAATCGGCATGAGCAGTTCTTC.

This clonotype was recorded at least ten times. The rearrangement uses TRBV4-3 and TRBJ2-1, with D uncertain. Germline V gives CDR1 LGHNA, CDR2 YSLEER. The CDR3 covers 13 residues. Trimming shortened V by 1 base and J by 9 bases, and 10 bases separated the two germline ends. The CDR3 reads CASSQALRTEQFF. In DNA form, the CDR3 reads TGCGCCAGCAGCCAAGCTCTTCGCACTGAGCAGTTCTTC.

This clonotype was found a few times. CDR3 in amino acids: CASSPSWGASEQYF. The CDR3, as DNA: TGTGCCAGCAGCCCCTCCTGGGGTGCATCCGAGCAGTACTTC. The V call is TRBV5-4, the J call TRBJ2-7, with no clear D. The ends were cut back, 4 bases at V and 6 bases at J, with 17 bases in the middle. Germline V gives CDR1 SGHNT, CDR2 YYREEE (reference sequence). The CDR3 covers 14 residues.

V gene TRBV4-1 combines with J gene TRBJ1-3, with D hard to call. V shed 1 base and J shed 4 bases, with 11 bases lying between them. The CDR3 extends over 15 amino acids. CDR1 and CDR2 from the germline V gene are MGHRA and YSYEKL. The CDR3 region is CASSQAPNQGNTIYF. The CDR3 nucleotides read TGCGCCAGCAGCCAAGCCCCCAACCAAGGAAACACCATATATTTT.

This clonotype came up a few times. V is TRBV27 and J is TRBJ2-7; D ambiguous. The CDR3 contains 13 residues. Germline CDR1 is MNHEY and CDR2 is SMNVEV (reference sequence). Trimming removed 4 bases at V and 0 bases at J, with 7 bases between. The CDR3, as DNA: TGTGCCAGCAGTTCGATCCCCTCCTACGAGCAGTACTTC. Translating it yields CASSSIPSYEQYF.

V usage is TRBV7-2 and J usage is TRBJ1-3; D gene ambiguous. There are 13 residues in the CDR3. The V end was cut by 5 bases, the J end by 4 bases, with 9 bases between. Germline V CDR1 and CDR2: SGHTA, FQGNSA. The CDR3 region is CASSPNTGNTIYF. CDR3 nucleotides: TGTGCCAGCAGCCCCAATACGGGAAACACCATATATTTT.

This clonotype appeared a few times. The V gene is TRBV9, the J gene TRBJ1-3, with D unresolved. CDR1 is SGDLS and CDR2 is YYNGEE in the germline V gene. Trimming pared 2 bases from V and 1 base from J, leaving 7 bases between. The CDR3 contains 14 residues. CDR3 bases: TGTGCCAGCAGCGTTAAGGCATCTGGAAACACCATATATTTT. It specifies CASSVKASGNTIYF. Based on the CDR3 plus reference TRBV9 and TRBJ1-3, the full variable domain is DSGVTQTPKHLITATGQRVTLRCSPRSGDLSVYWYQQSLDQGLQFLIQYYNGEERAKGNILERFSAQQFPDLHSELNLSSLELGDSALYFCASSVKASGNTIYFGEGSWLTVV.

In this sample, this clonotype turned up a few times. The J gene is TRBJ2-3, the V gene TRBV20-1, with 11 bases lining up with TRBD2. CDR3 length: 15 residues. With 2 bases clipped from V and 4 bases from J, the junction kept 5 bases outside the gene matches. The germline V gene has CDR1 DFQATT and CDR2 SNEGSKA (reference sequence). The CDR3 loop reads CSARFGTSGADTQYF. For the CDR3, the DNA is TGCAGTGCTAGATTCGGGACTAGCGGTGCAGATACGCAGTATTTT.

The rearrangement uses TRBV30 and TRBJ2-6, with D perhaps matching TRBD1 (6 bases). Deletions cut 0 bases from V and 0 bases from J, with 9 bases between. The CDR3 loop spans 16 amino acids. Per the germline V gene, CDR1 is GTSNPN and CDR2 is SVGIG (reference sequence). The chain's CDR3 is CAWSVRGGSGANVLTF. The CDR3 coding sequence is TGTGCCTGGAGTGTACGAGGGGGCTCTGGGGCCAACGTCCTGACTTTC.